The 26 T cell receptor beta chains below were found in one sample sequenced in a study of blood T cell repertoires in COVID-19. The method was immunoSEQ multiplex PCR; TCRdb's version includes in-frame clones alone and lacks a portion of them. The repertoire includes around 500,000 clones, roughly 90% of them detected once, and 1.5% to 2% sits in the top ten. The sample consisted of PBMCs or T cells enriched from blood (not recorded which). The receptor source for this set is a woman between 40 and 55 years old who had recovered from COVID-19.

V is TRBV6-6 and J is TRBJ2-1, with 14 bases identical to TRBD2. CDR1 and CDR2 from the germline V gene are MNHNY and SVGAGI (reference sequence). The CDR3 sequence is 16 residues long. V shed 2 bases and J 7 bases; nucleotides not matched to a gene: 4. Written as DNA, the CDR3 is TGTGCCAGCAGTTACCCCGGGACTAGCGGGAGTAATGAGCAGTTCTTC. This codes for CASSYPGTSGSNEQFF.

The V and J genes are TRBV19 and TRBJ2-5; TRBD2 aligns across 10 bases. Germline assignment: CDR1 LNHDA and CDR2 SQIVND (reference sequence). V lost 8 bases to trimming and J lost 3 bases; unmatched junction nucleotides: 3. The CDR3 sequence is 13 residues long. The CDR3 sequence is CASSGLAEETQYF. The CDR3 DNA is TGTGCCAGTTCCGGACTAGCGGAAGAGACCCAGTACTTC.

This chain connects TRBV5-1 to TRBJ1-1; D may be TRBD1 (5 bases). The CDR3 sequence is 13 residues long. Germline V lookup: CDR1 SGHRS, CDR2 YFSETQ. V dropped 6 bases and J dropped 1 base, with 10 bases sitting between them. In nucleotides, the CDR3 is TGCGCCAGCAAGGCGGGGGAGAACACTGAAGCTTTCTTT. This translates into CASKAGENTEAFF.

The rearrangement joins TRBV30 to TRBJ1-6, with 7 bases fitting TRBD1. V gave up 7 bases and J gave up 6 bases; unmatched junction bases: 6. The CDR3 has 13 amino acids. Germline assignment: CDR1 GTSNPN and CDR2 SVGIG (reference sequence). The CDR3 DNA follows: TGTGCCTACACGGGACAGCCTAATTCACCCCTCCACTTT. Protein sequence: CAYTGQPNSPLHF. Full variable domain (missing parts from reference TRBV30 and TRBJ1-6): SQTIHQWPATLVQPVGSPLSLECTVEGTSNPNLYWYRQAAGRGLQLLFYSVGIGQISSEVPQNLSASRPQDRQFILSSKKLLLSDSGFYLCAYTGQPNSPLHFGNGTRLTVT.

The chain recombines TRBV11-1 with TRBJ1-6; D may be TRBD1 (6 bases). This CDR3 has 14 residues. The germline V gene has CDR1 SGHAT and CDR2 FQDESV (reference sequence). Trimming took 4 bases from V and 14 from J, leaving 18 bases between them. Here the CDR3 DNA reads TGTGCCAGCAGCTCGGACAGAGCCGCCTTGGCCCTCCACTTT. Translated: CASSSDRAALALHF.

The chain couples TRBV18 to TRBJ1-1, with a possible D match to TRBD1 (6 bases). Trimming cost V 2 bases and J 6 bases, with 13 bases left between them. The CDR3 totals 14 residues. Germline V gives CDR1 KGHSH, CDR2 LQKENI. CDR3 sequence reads: CASSPKNDRSEAFF. The CDR3 DNA sequence: TGTGCCAGCTCACCAAAGAACGACAGGTCTGAAGCTTTCTTT. The entire variable domain, with the rest obtained from reference TRBV18 and TRBJ1-1, is as follows: NAGVMQNPRHLVRRRGQEARLRCSPMKGHSHVYWYRQLPEEGLKFMVYLQKENIIDESGMPKERFSAEFPKEGPSILRIQQVVRGDSAAYFCASSPKNDRSEAFFGQGTRLTVV.

This sequence joins TRBV20-1 and TRBJ2-1, with D uncertain. Germline V gene lookup returns CDR1 DFQATT and CDR2 SNEGSKA (reference sequence). This CDR3 region has 10 residues. CDR3 DNA: TGCTCGGGTCTTGACGGAGAGCAGTTCTTC. It translates to CSGLDGEQFF.

This chain connects TRBV2 to TRBJ1-2; no firm D call. CDR1 is SNHLY and CDR2 is FYNNEI in the germline V gene. V lost 1 base to trimming and J lost 4 bases, with 13 bases between them. The CDR3 loop spans 15 amino acids. The CDR3, as DNA: TGTGCCAGCAGTGAAGTCAGAGGCGAACTCTATGGCTACACCTTC. Its protein product is CASSEVRGELYGYTF.

The chain couples TRBV14 to TRBJ2-3; 8 nucleotides align to TRBD2. Trimming cost V 0 bases and J 1 base; bases outside gene matches: 9. The germline V gene encodes CDR1 SGHDN and CDR2 FVKESK. CDR3 length: 18 residues. For the CDR3, the DNA is TGTGCCAGCAGCCAAGATTCCCGGGAGGGCCGGGGCACAGATACGCAGTATTTT. Translation gives CASSQDSREGRGTDTQYF. Looking up the rest from reference TRBV14 and TRBJ2-3 gives the full variable domain: EAGVTQFPSHSVIEKGQTVTLRCDPISGHDNLYWYRRVMGKEIKFLLHFVKESKQDESGMPNNRFLAERTGGTYSTLKVQPAELEDSGVYFCASSQDSREGRGTDTQYFGPGTRLTVL.

The chain couples TRBV11-2 to TRBJ2-7; 11 positions match TRBD1. V dropped 5 bases and J dropped 7; count of bases not matched to a gene: 4. There are 13 residues in the CDR3. CDR1 is SGHAT, CDR2 FQNNGV, per germline. The chain's CDR3 is CASSPGTGGEQYF. The CDR3 DNA sequence: TGTGCCAGCAGCCCCGGGACAGGGGGTGAGCAGTACTTC.

The rearrangement uses TRBV6-5 and TRBJ2-7; 11 bases map to TRBD2. The CDR3 length is 14 residues. Trimming at V came to 6 bases and at J to 0 bases, leaving 1 base not matched to a gene. The germline gives CDR1 MNHEY, CDR2 SVGAGI. CDR3 region: CASRLAGASYEQYF. The DNA of the CDR3 is TGTGCCAGCAGACTAGCGGGGGCCTCCTACGAGCAGTACTTC.

V and J are TRBV3-1 (or the pseudogene TRBV3-2) and TRBJ1-2, with 9 positions matching TRBD1. The CDR3 is made up of 15 amino acids. The germline V gene encodes CDR1 LGHDT and CDR2 YNNKEL (reference sequence). After removal of 1 base from V and 3 bases from J, the junction contained 3 bases not matched to a gene. As DNA, the CDR3 is TGTGCCAGCAGCCAAGTAACAGGGGGCGACTATGGCTACACCTTC. Its translation: CASSQVTGGDYGYTF.

Many counts were recorded for this clone. This rearrangement joins TRBV5-4 to TRBJ2-7, with TRBD2 matching 12 bases. The germline V gene encodes CDR1 SGHNT and CDR2 YYREEE (reference sequence). This CDR3 contains 14 residues. Germline trimming cut 0 bases from V and 6 bases from J; bases unmatched to any gene: 1. CDR3 loop: CASSLGLAGVEQYF. The CDR3 region has the DNA TGTGCCAGCAGCTTGGGACTAGCGGGAGTCGAGCAGTACTTC. The entire variable domain, with the rest obtained from reference TRBV5-4 and TRBJ2-7, is as follows: ETGVTQSPTHLIKTRGQQVTLRCSSQSGHNTVSWYQQALGQGPQFIFQYYREEENGRGNFPPRFSGLQFPNYSSELNVNALELDDSALYLCASSLGLAGVEQYFGPGTRLTVT.

V gene TRBV5-4 combines with J gene TRBJ2-1; no clear D gene. This CDR3 region has 13 residues. V was trimmed by 0 bases and J by 6 bases, leaving 7 bases between them. Germline CDR1 is SGHNT and CDR2 is YYREEE (reference sequence). This CDR3 is CASSLAGGNEQFF. CDR3 coding DNA: TGTGCCAGCAGCTTGGCCGGCGGCAATGAGCAGTTCTTC. Full variable domain (remainder filled in from reference TRBV5-4 and TRBJ2-1): ETGVTQSPTHLIKTRGQQVTLRCSSQSGHNTVSWYQQALGQGPQFIFQYYREEENGRGNFPPRFSGLQFPNYSSELNVNALELDDSALYLCASSLAGGNEQFFGPGTRLTVL.

The V gene is TRBV5-6, the J gene TRBJ2-3, with a possible D match to TRBD2 (5 bases). The CDR3 consists of 15 residues. V dropped 4 bases and J dropped 8 bases, with 20 bases sitting between them. Germline V CDR1 and CDR2: SGHDT, YYEEEE. The CDR3 spells CASSVRVYPAGTQYF. The CDR3 DNA reads TGTGCCAGCAGCGTACGGGTCTACCCGGCGGGTACGCAGTATTTT.

This clone appeared a single time. The J gene is TRBJ1-1, the V gene TRBV28; a weak D match, TRBD1 (6 bases). Germline V gene sequence: CDR1 MDHEN, CDR2 SYDVKM. The length of the CDR3 is 15 residues. Deletions cut 7 bases from V and 1 base from J, with 16 bases between. The CDR3: CASTRGTFPNTEAFF. DNA of the CDR3: TGTGCCAGCACCCGTGGGACATTCCCGAACACTGAAGCTTTCTTT. Filled out from reference TRBV28 and TRBJ1-1, the complete variable domain reads DVKVTQSSRYLVKRTGEKVFLECVQDMDHENMFWYRQDPGLGLRLIYFSYDVKMKEKGDIPEGYSVSREKKERFSLILESASTNQTSMYLCASTRGTFPNTEAFFGQGTRLTVV.

This chain joins TRBV5-4 and TRBJ2-1; D gene ambiguous. V was pared by 3 bases and J by 8 bases, with 15 bases between. The germline V gene encodes CDR1 SGHNT and CDR2 YYREEE (reference sequence). The CDR3 contains 14 residues. This CDR3 reads CASSSALGVDEQFF. CDR3 coding DNA: TGTGCCAGCAGCTCGGCTCTAGGTGTAGATGAGCAGTTCTTC.

The V and J genes are TRBV4-1 and TRBJ2-1; D is undetermined. Trimming removed 4 bases at V and 0 bases at J, with 13 bases between. The germline V gene has CDR1 MGHRA and CDR2 YSYEKL. The CDR3 runs 16 residues. CDR3 bases: TGCGCCAGCAGCCTGACACCCCAGAGCTCCTACAATGAGCAGTTCTTC. It translates to CASSLTPQSSYNEQFF.

A note on this clone: Within the sample, other DNA sequences also encode this same CDR3. This chain connects TRBV6-5 to TRBJ2-7; 8 bases line up with TRBD2. Germline V gives CDR1 MNHEY, CDR2 SVGAGI. The CDR3 totals 15 residues. J lost 1 base, V lost 2 bases, and 4 bases had no gene match. DNA of the CDR3: TGTGCCAGCAGTTACAGTACTAGCGGTTCCTACGAGCAGTACTTC. This translates into CASSYSTSGSYEQYF.

This chain links TRBV6-1 with TRBJ1-1; D is perhaps TRBD1 (6 bases). In germline, CDR1 is MNHNS, CDR2 SASEGT. The CDR3 loop spans 13 amino acids. Trimming removed 3 bases at V and 10 bases at J, with 15 bases between. The CDR3 spells CASSERDRIGAFF. In nucleotides, the CDR3 is TGTGCCAGCAGTGAGCGAGACAGGATCGGAGCTTTCTTT.

V is TRBV18 and J is TRBJ2-1, with 11 bases lining up with TRBD2. Germline assignment: CDR1 KGHSH and CDR2 LQKENI. V was pared by 2 bases and J by 8 bases, with 5 bases of the junction left unmatched. The CDR3 spans 15 residues. Here the CDR3 DNA reads TGTGCCAGCTCACCATTAACTAGCGGGAGTGATGAGCAGTTCTTC. Amino acid sequence: CASSPLTSGSDEQFF.

The chain employs TRBV6-2 or TRBV6-3 and TRBJ1-2; 8 bases are a match to TRBD1. This CDR3 spans 14 amino acids. Unmatched junction bases numbered 4, after V lost 2 bases and J lost 5 bases. From germline, CDR1 is MNHEY and CDR2 SVGEGT. CDR3 sequence reads: CASSYDRGVYGYTF. Here the CDR3 DNA reads TGTGCCAGCAGTTACGACAGGGGAGTGTATGGCTACACCTTC.

The chain employs TRBV15 and TRBJ1-1; 8 nucleotides align to TRBD1. The CDR3 covers 16 residues. The V gene's germline CDR1 is LNHNV and CDR2 YYDKDF (reference sequence). V gave up 3 bases and J gave up 0 bases; unmatched junction bases: 6. CDR3 loop: CATSRDRVLMNTEAFF. The CDR3 DNA reads TGTGCCACCAGCAGGGACAGGGTGTTAATGAACACTGAAGCTTTCTTT.

The chain employs TRBV11-2 and TRBJ1-2; a weak D match, TRBD1 (6 bases). Germline CDR1 is SGHAT and CDR2 is FQNNGV. This CDR3 region has 15 residues. Trimming took off 3 bases at V and 4 bases at J, with 15 bases between the two ends. The CDR3: CASSLEPQGVYGYTF. The CDR3 DNA follows: TGTGCCAGCAGCTTGGAGCCACAGGGCGTCTATGGCTACACCTTC.

This chain uses TRBV4-1 with TRBJ1-5; TRBD1 matches at 9 bases. J lost 5 bases, V lost 5 bases, and 7 bases had no gene match. The CDR3 runs 15 residues. The V gene's germline CDR1 is MGHRA and CDR2 YSYEKL. The CDR3 DNA follows: TGCGCCAGCAGCACCCGGGACAGGGATTATCAGCCCCAGCATTTT. This codes for CASSTRDRDYQPQHF.

The genes are TRBV6-2 or TRBV6-3 and TRBJ1-5, with D hard to call. The CDR3 runs 14 residues. V dropped 2 bases and J dropped 5 bases, with 10 bases sitting between them. Germline V lookup: CDR1 MNHEY, CDR2 SVGEGT. This CDR3 is CASSYRGNHQPQHF. The DNA of the CDR3 is TGTGCCAGCAGTTACAGAGGGAATCATCAGCCCCAGCATTTT.